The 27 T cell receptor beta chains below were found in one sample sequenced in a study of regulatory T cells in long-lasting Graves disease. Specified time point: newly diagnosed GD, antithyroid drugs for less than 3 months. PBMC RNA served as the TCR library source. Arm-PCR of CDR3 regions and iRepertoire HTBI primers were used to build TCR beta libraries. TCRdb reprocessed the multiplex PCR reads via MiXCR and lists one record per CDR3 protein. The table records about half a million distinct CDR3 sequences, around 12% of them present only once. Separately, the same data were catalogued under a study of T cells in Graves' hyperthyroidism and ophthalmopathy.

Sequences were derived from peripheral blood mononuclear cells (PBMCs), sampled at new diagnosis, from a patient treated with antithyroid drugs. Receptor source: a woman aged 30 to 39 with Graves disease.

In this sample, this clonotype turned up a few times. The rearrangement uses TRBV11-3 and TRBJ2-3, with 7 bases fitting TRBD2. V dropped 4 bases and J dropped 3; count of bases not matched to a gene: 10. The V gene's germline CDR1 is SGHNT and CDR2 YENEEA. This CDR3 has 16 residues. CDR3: CASSSGLEIPTDTQYF. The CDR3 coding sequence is TGTGCCAGCAGCTCCGGACTAGAAATACCTACAGATACGCAGTATTTT.

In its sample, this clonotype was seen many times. CDR3 coding DNA: TGTGCCATCATGGGCAGAAGCTCTGGAAACACCATATATTTT. This encodes CAIMGRSSGNTIYF. The chain carries TRBV10-3 and TRBJ1-3; D is undetermined. V lost 7 bases and J 0 bases, leaving 10 bases between the germline ends. The CDR3 is 14 amino acids. CDR1 ENHRY and CDR2 SYGVKD come from the germline V gene.

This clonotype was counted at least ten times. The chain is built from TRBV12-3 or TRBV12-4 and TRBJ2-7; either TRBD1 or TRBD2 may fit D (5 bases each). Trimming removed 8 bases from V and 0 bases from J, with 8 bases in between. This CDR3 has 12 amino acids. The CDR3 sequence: CASRGISYEQYF. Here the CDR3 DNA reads TGTGCCAGCCGGGGCATCTCCTACGAGCAGTACTTC.

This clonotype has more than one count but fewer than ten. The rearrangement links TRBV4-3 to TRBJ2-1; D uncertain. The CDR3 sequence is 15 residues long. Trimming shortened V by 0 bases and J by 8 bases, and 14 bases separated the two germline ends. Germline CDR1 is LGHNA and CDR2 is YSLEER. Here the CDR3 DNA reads TGCGCCAGCAGCCAAGAGAACGGTTTAAGCGATGAGCAGTTCTTC. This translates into CASSQENGLSDEQFF.

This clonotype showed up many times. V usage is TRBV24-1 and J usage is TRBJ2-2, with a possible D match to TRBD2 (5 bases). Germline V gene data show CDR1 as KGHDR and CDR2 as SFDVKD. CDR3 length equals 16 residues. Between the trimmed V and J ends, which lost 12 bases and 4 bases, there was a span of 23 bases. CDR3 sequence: CASEERETGGTGELFF. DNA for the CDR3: TGTGCCTCGGAAGAGAGGGAGACCGGCGGCACCGGGGAGCTGTTTTTT.

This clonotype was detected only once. The CDR3 coding sequence is TGTGCCAGCAGGACCAGCGGGGGAGAGGAGCAGTTCTTC. It encodes CASRTSGGEEQFF. V gene TRBV6-1 combines with J gene TRBJ2-1, with TRBD2 matching 8 bases. This CDR3 region has 13 residues. Per the germline V gene, CDR1 is MNHNS and CDR2 is SASEGT. V shed 6 bases and J 10 bases; nucleotides not matched to a gene: 8.

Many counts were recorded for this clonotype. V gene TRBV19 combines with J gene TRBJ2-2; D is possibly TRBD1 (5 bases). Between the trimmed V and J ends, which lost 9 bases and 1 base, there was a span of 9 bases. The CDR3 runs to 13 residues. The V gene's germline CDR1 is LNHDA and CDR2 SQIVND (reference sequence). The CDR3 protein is CASTGQNTGELFF. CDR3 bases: TGTGCCAGCACCGGACAGAACACCGGGGAGCTGTTTTTT.

CDR3: CSASPWTLGGTDTQYF. The DNA for the CDR3 is TGCAGTGCTAGCCCCTGGACACTGGGAGGCACAGATACGCAGTATTTT. The chain combines TRBV20-1 with TRBJ2-3, with D perhaps assigned TRBD1 or TRBD2 (5 bases each). The germline V gene has CDR1 DFQATT and CDR2 SNEGSKA (reference sequence). This CDR3 comprises 16 residues. Trimming left V 3 bases short and J 1 base short, with 17 bases between.

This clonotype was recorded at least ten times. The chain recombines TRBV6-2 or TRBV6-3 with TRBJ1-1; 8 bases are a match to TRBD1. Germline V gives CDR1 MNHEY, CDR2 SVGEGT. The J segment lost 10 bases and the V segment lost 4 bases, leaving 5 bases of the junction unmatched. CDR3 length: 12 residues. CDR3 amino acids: CASSFYRGGAFF. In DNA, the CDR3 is TGTGCCAGCAGTTTCTACAGGGGGGGAGCTTTCTTT.

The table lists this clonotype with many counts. The CDR3 is CASSPPGGALGTEAFF. The CDR3, as DNA: TGTGCCAGCTCACCACCTGGGGGGGCGCTGGGCACTGAAGCTTTCTTT. V gene TRBV18 combines with J gene TRBJ1-1, with D maybe TRBD1 (6 bases). This CDR3 has 16 residues. The V gene lost 0 bases and the J gene lost 4 bases, with 15 bases spanning the gap. Germline V gene data show CDR1 as KGHSH and CDR2 as LQKENI.

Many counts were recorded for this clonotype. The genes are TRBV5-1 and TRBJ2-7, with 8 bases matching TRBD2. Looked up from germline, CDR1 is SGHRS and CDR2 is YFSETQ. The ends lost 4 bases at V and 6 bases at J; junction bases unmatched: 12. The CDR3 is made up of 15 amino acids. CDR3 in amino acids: CASSETGTSWPEQYF. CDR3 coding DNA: TGCGCCAGCAGCGAAACCGGGACTAGTTGGCCCGAGCAGTACTTC.

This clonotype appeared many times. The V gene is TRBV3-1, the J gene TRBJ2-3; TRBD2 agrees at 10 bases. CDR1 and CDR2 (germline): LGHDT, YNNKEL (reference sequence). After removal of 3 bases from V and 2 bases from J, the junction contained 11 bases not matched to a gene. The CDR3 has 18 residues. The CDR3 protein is CASSHLLTGTSVTDTQYF. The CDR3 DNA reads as TGTGCCAGCAGCCATCTCCTCACCGGGACTAGCGTCACAGATACGCAGTATTTT.

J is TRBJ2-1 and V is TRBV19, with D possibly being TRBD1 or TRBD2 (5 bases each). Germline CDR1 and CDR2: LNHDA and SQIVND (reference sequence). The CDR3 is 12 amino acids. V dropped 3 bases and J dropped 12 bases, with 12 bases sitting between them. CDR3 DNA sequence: TGTGCCAGTAGTATCCCCTCGGGGCGGCAGTTCTTC. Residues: CASSIPSGRQFF.

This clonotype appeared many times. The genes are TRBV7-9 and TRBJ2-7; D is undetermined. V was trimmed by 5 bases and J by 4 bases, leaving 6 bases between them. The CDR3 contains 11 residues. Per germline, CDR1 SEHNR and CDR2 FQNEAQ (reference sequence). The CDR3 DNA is TGTGCCAGCAGCCATGCTTACGAGCAGTACTTC. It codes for CASSHAYEQYF.

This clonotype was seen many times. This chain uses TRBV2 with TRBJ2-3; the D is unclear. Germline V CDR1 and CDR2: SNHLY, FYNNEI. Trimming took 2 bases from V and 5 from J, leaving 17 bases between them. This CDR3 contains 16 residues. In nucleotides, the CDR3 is TGTGCCAGCAGTGAATTCCTGGGCTACTTAAGAGATACGCAGTATTTT. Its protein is CASSEFLGYLRDTQYF.

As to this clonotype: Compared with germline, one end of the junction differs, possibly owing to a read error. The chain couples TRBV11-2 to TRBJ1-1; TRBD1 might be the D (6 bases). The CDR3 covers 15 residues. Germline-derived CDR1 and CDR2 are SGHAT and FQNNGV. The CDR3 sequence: CASSQGGGLGTEAFF. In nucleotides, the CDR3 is TGCGCCAGCAGCCAAGGAGGGGGTTTGGGCACTGAAGCTTTCTTT.

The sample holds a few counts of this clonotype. The DNA for the CDR3 is TGTGCCAGCGGGGCACCAGGATCTGAAGCTTTCTTT. This encodes CASGAPGSEAFF. The chain is built from TRBV28 and TRBJ1-1; weak D call: TRBD1 (5 bases). The CDR3 runs to 12 residues. Trimming removed 8 bases at V and 6 bases at J, with 13 bases between. CDR1 MDHEN and CDR2 SYDVKM come from the germline V gene.

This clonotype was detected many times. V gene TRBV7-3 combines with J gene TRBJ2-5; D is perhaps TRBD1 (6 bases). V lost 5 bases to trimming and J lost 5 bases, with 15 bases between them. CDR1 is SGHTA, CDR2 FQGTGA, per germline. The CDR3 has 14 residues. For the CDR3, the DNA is TGTGCCAGCAGCCCTACAGGGTTAGGCGAGACCCAGTACTTC. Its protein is CASSPTGLGETQYF.

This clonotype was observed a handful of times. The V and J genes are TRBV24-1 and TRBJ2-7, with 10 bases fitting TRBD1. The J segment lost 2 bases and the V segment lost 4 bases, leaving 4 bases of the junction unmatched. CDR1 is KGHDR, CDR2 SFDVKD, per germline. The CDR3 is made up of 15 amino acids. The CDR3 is CATSETGTGAYEQYF. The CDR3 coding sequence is TGTGCCACCAGTGAAACCGGGACAGGGGCCTACGAGCAGTACTTC.

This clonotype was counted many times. CDR3 coding DNA: TGTGCCAGCAGCTTAACACTCGGGACTAGCTCCTACGAGCAGTACTTC. It is translated as CASSLTLGTSSYEQYF. This chain links TRBV7-9 with TRBJ2-7; TRBD2 aligns across 8 bases. V trimming: 2 bases; J trimming: 0 bases; junction bases outside the gene matches: 6. The CDR3 totals 16 residues. Germline assignment: CDR1 SEHNR and CDR2 FQNEAQ (reference sequence).

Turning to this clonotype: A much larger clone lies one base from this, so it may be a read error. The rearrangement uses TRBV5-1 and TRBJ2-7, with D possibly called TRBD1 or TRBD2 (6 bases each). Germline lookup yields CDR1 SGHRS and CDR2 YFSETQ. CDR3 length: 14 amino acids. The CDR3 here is CACSLEGDWGEQYF. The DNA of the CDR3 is TGCGCCTGCAGCTTGGAGGGGGACTGGGGGGAGCAGTACTTC.

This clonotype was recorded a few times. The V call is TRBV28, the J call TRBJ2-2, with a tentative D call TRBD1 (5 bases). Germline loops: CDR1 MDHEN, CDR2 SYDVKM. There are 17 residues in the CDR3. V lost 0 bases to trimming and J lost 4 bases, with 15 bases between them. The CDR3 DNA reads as TGTGCCAGCAGTTTATGGGGTACGACAGACCCCACCGGGGAGCTGTTTTTT. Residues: CASSLWGTTDPTGELFF.

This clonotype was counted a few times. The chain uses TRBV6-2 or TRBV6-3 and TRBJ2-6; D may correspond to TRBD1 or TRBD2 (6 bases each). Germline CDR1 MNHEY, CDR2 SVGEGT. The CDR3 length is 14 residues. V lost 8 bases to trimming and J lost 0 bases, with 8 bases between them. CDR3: CASGGPSGANVLTF. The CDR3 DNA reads TGTGCCAGCGGGGGGCCCTCTGGGGCCAACGTCCTGACTTTC.

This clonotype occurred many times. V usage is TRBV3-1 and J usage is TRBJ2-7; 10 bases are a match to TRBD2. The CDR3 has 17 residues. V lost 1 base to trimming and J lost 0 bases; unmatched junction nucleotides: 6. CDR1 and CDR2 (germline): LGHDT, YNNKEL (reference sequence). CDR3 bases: TGTGCCAGCAGCCAAGTTTTCAGCGGGAGGGCCTCCTACGAGCAGTACTTC. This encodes CASSQVFSGRASYEQYF.

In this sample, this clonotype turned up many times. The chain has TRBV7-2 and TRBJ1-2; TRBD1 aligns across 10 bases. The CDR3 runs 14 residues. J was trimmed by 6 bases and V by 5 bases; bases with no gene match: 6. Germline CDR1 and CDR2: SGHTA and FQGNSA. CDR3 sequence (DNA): TGTGCCAGCAGCCATTGGGACAGGGGCCATGGCTACACCTTC. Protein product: CASSHWDRGHGYTF. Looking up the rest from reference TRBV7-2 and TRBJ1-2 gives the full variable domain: GAGVSQSPSNKVTEKGKDVELRCDPISGHTALYWYRQSLGQGLEFLIYFQGNSAPDKSGLPSDRFSAERTGGSVSTLTIQRTQQEDSAVYLCASSHWDRGHGYTFGSGTRLTVV.

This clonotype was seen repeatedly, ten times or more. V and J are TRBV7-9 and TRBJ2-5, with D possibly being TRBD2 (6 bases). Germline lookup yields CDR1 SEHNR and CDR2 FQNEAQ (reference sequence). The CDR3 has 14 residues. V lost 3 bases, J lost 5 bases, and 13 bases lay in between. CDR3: CASSLGGVRETQYF. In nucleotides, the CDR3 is TGTGCCAGCAGCTTGGGAGGAGTTAGGGAGACCCAGTACTTC.

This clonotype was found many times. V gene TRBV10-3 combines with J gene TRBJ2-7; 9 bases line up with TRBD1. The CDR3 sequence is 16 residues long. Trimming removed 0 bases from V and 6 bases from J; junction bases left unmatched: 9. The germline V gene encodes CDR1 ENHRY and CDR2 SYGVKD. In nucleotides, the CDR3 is TGTGCCATCAGTGAGTCTTTAGGACAGGGGTTTGCCGAGCAGTACTTC. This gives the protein CAISESLGQGFAEQYF.